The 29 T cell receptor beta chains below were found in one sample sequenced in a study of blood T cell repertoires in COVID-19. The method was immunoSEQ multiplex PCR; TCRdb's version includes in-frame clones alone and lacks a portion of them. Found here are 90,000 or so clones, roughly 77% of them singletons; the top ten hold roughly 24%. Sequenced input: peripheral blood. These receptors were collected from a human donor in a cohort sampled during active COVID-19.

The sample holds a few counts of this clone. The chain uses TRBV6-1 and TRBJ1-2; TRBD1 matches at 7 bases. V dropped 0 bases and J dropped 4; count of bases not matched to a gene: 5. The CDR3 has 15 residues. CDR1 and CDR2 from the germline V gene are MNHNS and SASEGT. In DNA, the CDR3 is TGTGCCAGCAGTGAAGCGTTTAACAGGGGCTATGGCTACACCTTC. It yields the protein CASSEAFNRGYGYTF.

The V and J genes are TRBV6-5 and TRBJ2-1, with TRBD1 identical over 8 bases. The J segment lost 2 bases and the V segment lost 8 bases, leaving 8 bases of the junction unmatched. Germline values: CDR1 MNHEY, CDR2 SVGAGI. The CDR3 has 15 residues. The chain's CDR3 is CASSTGERTYNEQFF. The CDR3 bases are TGTGCCAGCTCGACAGGGGAACGCACCTACAATGAGCAGTTCTTC.

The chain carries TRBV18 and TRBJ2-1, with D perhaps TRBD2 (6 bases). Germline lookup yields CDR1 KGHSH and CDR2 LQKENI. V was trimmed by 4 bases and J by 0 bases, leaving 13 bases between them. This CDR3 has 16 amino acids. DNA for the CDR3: TGTGCCAGCTCACTGGAGCCTAGCGACTCCTACAATGAGCAGTTCTTC. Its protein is CASSLEPSDSYNEQFF.

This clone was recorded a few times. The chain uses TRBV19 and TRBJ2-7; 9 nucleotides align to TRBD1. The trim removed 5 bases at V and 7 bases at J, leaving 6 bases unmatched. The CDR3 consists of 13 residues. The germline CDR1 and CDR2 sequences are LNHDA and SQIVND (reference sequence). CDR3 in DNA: TGTGCCAGTAGTGAACAGGGGGCGCGAGAGCAGTACTTC. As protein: CASSEQGAREQYF.

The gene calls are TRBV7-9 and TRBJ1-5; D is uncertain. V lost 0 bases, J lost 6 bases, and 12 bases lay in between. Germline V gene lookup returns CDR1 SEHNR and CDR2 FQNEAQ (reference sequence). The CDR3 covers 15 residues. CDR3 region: CASSLAGGRGQPQHF. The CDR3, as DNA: TGTGCCAGCAGCTTAGCCGGCGGGAGAGGTCAGCCCCAGCATTTT.

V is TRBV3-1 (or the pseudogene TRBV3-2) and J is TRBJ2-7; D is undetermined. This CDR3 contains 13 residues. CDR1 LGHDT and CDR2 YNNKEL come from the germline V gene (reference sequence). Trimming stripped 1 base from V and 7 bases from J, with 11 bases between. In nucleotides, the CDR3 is TGTGCCAGCAGCCAAGTCGGCAGGTTGGAGCAGTACTTC. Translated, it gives CASSQVGRLEQYF.

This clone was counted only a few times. DNA of the CDR3: TGTGCCAGCAGCTTATCCAGCGGGATTTACGAGCAGTACTTC. This translates into CASSLSSGIYEQYF. This chain links TRBV7-9 with TRBJ2-7, with TRBD2 matching 7 bases. V lost 2 bases to trimming and J lost 4 bases; unmatched junction nucleotides: 5. The CDR3 has 14 residues. Germline V gene sequence: CDR1 SEHNR, CDR2 FQNEAQ (reference sequence).

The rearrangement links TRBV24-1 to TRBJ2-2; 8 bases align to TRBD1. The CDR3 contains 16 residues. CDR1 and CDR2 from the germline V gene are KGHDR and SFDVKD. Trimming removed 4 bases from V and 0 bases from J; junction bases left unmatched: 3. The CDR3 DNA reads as TGTGCCACCAGTGAAATGACAGGGGCGAACACCGGGGAGCTGTTTTTT. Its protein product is CATSEMTGANTGELFF.

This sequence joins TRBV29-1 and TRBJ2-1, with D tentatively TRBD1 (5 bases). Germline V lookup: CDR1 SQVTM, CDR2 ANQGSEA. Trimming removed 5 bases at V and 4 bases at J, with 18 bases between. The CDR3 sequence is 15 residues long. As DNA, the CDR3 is TGCAGCGTTCCCCGCCCCCAGGGTACTTACAATGAGCAGTTCTTC. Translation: CSVPRPQGTYNEQFF.

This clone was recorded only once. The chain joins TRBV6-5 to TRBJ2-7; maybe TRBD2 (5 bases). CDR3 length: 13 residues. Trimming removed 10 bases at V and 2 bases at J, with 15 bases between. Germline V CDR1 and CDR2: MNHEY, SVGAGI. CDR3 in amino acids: CATQVGLAYEQYF. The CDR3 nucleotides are TGTGCCACCCAGGTCGGACTCGCCTACGAGCAGTACTTC.

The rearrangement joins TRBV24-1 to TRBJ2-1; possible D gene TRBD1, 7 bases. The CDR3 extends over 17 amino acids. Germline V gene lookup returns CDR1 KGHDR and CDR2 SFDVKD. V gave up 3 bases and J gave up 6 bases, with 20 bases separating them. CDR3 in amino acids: CATSDIPRRGLSNEQFF. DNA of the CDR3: TGTGCCACCAGTGATATTCCCCGGAGGGGGCTTAGCAATGAGCAGTTCTTC.

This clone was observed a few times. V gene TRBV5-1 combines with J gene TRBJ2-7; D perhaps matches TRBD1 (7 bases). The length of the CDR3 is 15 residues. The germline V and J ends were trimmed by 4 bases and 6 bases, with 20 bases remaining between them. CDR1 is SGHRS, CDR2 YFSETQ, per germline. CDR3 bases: TGCGCCAGCAGCCTCAGCGAAACCCAGGGGGGCGAGCAGTACTTC. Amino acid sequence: CASSLSETQGGEQYF.

The CDR3 sequence: CASSAGRDRGFDYGYTF. In DNA, the CDR3 is TGCGCCAGCAGCGCAGGCCGGGACAGGGGATTTGACTATGGCTACACCTTC. V and J are TRBV5-1 and TRBJ1-2, with TRBD1 matching over 10 bases. This CDR3 has 17 amino acids. V was clipped by 4 bases and J by 3 bases; unmatched bases: 12. The germline CDR1 and CDR2 sequences are SGHRS and YFSETQ.

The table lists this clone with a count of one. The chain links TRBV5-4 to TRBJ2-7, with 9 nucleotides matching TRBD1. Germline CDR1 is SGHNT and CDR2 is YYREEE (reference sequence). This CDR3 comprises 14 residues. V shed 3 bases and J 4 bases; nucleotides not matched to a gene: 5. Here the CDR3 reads CASSSGQGPYEQYF. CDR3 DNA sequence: TGTGCCAGCAGCTCAGGACAGGGGCCTTACGAGCAGTACTTC.

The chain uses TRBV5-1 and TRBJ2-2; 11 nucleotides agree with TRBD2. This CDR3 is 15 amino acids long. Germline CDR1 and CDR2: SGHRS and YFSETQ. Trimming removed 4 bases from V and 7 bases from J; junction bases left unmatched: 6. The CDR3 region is CASSQTSGTGGELFF. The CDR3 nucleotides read TGCGCCAGCAGCCAGACTAGCGGGACTGGCGGGGAGCTGTTTTTT.

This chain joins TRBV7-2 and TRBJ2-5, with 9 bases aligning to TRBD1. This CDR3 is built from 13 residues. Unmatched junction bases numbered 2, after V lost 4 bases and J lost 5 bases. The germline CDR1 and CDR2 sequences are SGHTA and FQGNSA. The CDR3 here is CASSWDREETQYF. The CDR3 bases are TGTGCCAGCAGCTGGGACAGGGAGGAGACCCAGTACTTC.

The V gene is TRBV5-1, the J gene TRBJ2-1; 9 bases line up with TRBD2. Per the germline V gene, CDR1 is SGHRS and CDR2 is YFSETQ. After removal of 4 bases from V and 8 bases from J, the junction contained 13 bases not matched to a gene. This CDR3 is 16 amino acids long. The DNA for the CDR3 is TGCGCCAGCAGCCCGGCCTTAGCGGGAGTGGGCGATGAGCAGTTCTTC. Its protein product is CASSPALAGVGDEQFF.

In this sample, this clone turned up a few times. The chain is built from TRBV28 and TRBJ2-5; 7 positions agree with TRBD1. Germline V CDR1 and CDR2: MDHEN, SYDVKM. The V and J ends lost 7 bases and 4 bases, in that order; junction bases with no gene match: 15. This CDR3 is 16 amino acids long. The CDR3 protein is CASTQTSGGWGETQYF. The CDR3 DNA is TGTGCCAGCACCCAAACGTCAGGGGGATGGGGAGAGACCCAGTACTTC.

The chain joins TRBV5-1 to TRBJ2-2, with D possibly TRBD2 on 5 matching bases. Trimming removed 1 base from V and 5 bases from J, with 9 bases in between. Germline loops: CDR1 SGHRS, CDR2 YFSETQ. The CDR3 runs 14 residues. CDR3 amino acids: CASSLTRSTGELFF. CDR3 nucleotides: TGCGCCAGCAGCTTGACTAGGAGTACCGGGGAGCTGTTTTTT.

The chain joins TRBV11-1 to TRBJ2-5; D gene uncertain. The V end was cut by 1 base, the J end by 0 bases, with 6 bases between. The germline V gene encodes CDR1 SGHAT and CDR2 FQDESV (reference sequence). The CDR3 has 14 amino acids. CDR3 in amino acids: CASSLDLYQETQYF. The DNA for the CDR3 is TGTGCCAGCAGCTTAGACTTATACCAAGAGACCCAGTACTTC.

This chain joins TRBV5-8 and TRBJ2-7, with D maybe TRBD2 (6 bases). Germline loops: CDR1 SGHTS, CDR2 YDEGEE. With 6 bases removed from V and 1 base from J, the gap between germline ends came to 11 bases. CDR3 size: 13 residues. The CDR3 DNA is TGTGCCAGCACCCGGACTACGTCCTACGAGCAGTACTTC. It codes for CASTRTTSYEQYF. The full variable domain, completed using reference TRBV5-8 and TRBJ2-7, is EAGVTQSPTHLIKTRGQQATLRCSPISGHTSVYWYQQALGLGLQFLLWYDEGEERNRGNFPPRFSGRQFPNYSSELNVNALELEDSALYLCASTRTTSYEQYFGPGTRLTVT.

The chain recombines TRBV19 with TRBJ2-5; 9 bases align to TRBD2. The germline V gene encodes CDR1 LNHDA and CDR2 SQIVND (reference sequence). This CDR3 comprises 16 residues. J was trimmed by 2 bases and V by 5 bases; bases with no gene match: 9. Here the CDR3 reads CASSPGLAGYQETQYF. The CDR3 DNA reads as TGTGCCAGTAGTCCCGGGCTAGCGGGATATCAAGAGACCCAGTACTTC.

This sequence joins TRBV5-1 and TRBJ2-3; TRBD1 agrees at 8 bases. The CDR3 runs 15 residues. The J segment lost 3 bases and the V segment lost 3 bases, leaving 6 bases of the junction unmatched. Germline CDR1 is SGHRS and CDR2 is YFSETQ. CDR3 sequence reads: CASSSGQGGTDTQYF. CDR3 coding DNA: TGCGCCAGCAGCTCAGGACAGGGAGGTACAGATACGCAGTATTTT.

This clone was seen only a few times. In nucleotides, the CDR3 is TGTGCCAGCAGTGCCGCAGGGTACCACGAGCAGTACTTC. As protein: CASSAAGYHEQYF. J is TRBJ2-7 and V is TRBV12-3 or TRBV12-4; a possible D gene is TRBD1 (5 bases). The CDR3 totals 13 residues. V was cut by 5 bases and J by 5 bases, with 13 bases left in between.

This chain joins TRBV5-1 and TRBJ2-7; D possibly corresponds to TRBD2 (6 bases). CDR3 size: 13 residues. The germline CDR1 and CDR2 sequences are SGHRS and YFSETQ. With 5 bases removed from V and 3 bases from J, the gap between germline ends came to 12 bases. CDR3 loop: CASSSGLIYEQYF. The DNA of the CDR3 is TGCGCCAGCAGTTCGGGACTCATCTACGAGCAGTACTTC.

CDR3 DNA sequence: TGTGCCAGTAGCCCCATACAGGGGCTTAAAAACATTCAGTACTTC. As protein: CASSPIQGLKNIQYF. The chain employs TRBV19 and TRBJ2-4; 7 bases map to TRBD1. The CDR3 length is 15 residues. Germline values: CDR1 LNHDA, CDR2 SQIVND (reference sequence). With V trimmed by 6 bases and J by 4 bases, 9 bases remained unmatched.

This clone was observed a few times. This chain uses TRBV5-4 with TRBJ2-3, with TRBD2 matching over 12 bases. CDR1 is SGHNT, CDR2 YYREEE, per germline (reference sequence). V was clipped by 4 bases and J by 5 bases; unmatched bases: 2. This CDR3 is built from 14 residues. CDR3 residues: CASSRTSGEDTQYF. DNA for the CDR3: TGTGCCAGCAGCCGGACTAGCGGGGAAGATACGCAGTATTTT.

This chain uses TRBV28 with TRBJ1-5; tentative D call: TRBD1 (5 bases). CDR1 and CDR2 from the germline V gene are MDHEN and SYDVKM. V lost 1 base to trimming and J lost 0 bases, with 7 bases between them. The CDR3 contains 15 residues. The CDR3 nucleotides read TGTGCCAGCAGTTTATCAGGGCTTAGCAATCAGCCCCAGCATTTT. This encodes CASSLSGLSNQPQHF.

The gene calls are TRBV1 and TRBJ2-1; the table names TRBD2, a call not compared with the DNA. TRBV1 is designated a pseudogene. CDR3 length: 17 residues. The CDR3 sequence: CTSSQGTSGRASNEQFF. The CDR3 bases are TGCACCAGCAGCCAGGGGACTAGCGGGAGGGCCAGCAATGAGCAGTTCTTC.